The 7 T cell receptor beta chains in this list originate from one sample, sequenced in a study of Graves' ophthalmopathy and Graves' hyperthyroidism. Amplification targeted the TCR beta CDR3 regions, with RNA transcripts as the source material. Following a first-round RT-PCR that used HTBI primers, a second-round multiplex PCR was carried out. TCRdb re-analysed the multiplex PCR reads in MiXCR, keeping a single row per CDR3 protein. The sample shows approximately 160,000 distinct CDR3 sequences, under 45% of them seen only once. Source material: peripheral blood. These receptors originate from a man younger than 45 with Graves' ophthalmopathy.

This clonotype was seen at least ten times. V and J are TRBV24-1 and TRBJ2-7; 7 nucleotides line up with TRBD1. Trimming removed 5 bases from V and 0 bases from J; junction bases left unmatched: 12. In germline, CDR1 is KGHDR, CDR2 SFDVKD. The CDR3 runs 17 residues. CDR3: CATSVFGPGTVSYEQYF. The CDR3 DNA reads TGTGCCACCAGTGTTTTTGGGCCCGGGACAGTCTCCTACGAGCAGTACTTC.

Ten or more counts support this clonotype. This sequence joins TRBV18 and TRBJ1-1; 7 nucleotides align to TRBD1. This CDR3 comprises 13 residues. V gave up 2 bases and J gave up 7 bases; unmatched junction bases: 4. The germline CDR1 and CDR2 sequences are KGHSH and LQKENI. CDR3 in amino acids: CASSPSGTDEAFF. CDR3 DNA: TGTGCCAGCTCACCATCGGGGACAGATGAAGCTTTCTTT.

This clonotype has ten or more counts. CDR3: CSAPRDSGYEQYF. CDR3 DNA sequence: TGCAGTGCGCCACGGGACTCGGGCTACGAGCAGTACTTC. This chain uses TRBV20-1 with TRBJ2-7; a possible D gene is TRBD2 (6 bases). CDR1 is DFQATT, CDR2 SNEGSKA, per germline (reference sequence). Trimming stripped 6 bases from V and 3 bases from J, with 15 bases between. This CDR3 is built from 13 residues.

The count of this clonotype is one. The chain recombines TRBV28 with TRBJ1-2; D is undetermined. This CDR3 is built from 15 residues. Trimming took 8 bases from V and 0 from J, leaving 16 bases between them. Germline lookup yields CDR1 MDHEN and CDR2 SYDVKM. The CDR3 sequence: CASVTPLGANYGYTF. For the CDR3, the DNA is TGTGCCAGCGTTACTCCTCTCGGGGCTAACTATGGCTACACCTTC.

This clonotype was observed a few times. The CDR3 region has the DNA TGTGCCAGCAAGCCAGGGCCGGGGAACACTGAAGCTTTCTTT. Protein: CASKPGPGNTEAFF. J is TRBJ1-1 and V is TRBV6-4; maybe TRBD1 (5 bases). The CDR3 is 14 residues long. Trimming stripped 7 bases from V and 1 base from J, with 13 bases between. CDR1 and CDR2 (germline): MRHNA, SNTAGT.

This clonotype has a count of ten or more. The rearrangement joins TRBV30 to TRBJ2-7; D gene unclear. The germline gives CDR1 GTSNPN, CDR2 SVGIG (reference sequence). Trimming pared 0 bases from V and 5 bases from J, leaving 8 bases between. The CDR3 covers 12 residues. The CDR3 DNA reads TGTGCCTGGAGTGTGGGCCTCAACGAGCAGTACTTC. This gives the protein CAWSVGLNEQYF.

There are many counts of this clonotype. The CDR3, as DNA: TGTGCCTGGAGTGCCGAGTACGAGCAGTACTTC. Its protein is CAWSAEYEQYF. The V and J genes are TRBV30 and TRBJ2-7; D gene unclear. The V and J ends lost 1 base and 4 bases respectively, with 5 bases between them. The CDR3 has 11 amino acids. CDR1 GTSNPN and CDR2 SVGIG come from the germline V gene (reference sequence). Filled out from reference TRBV30 and TRBJ2-7, the complete variable domain reads SQTIHQWPATLVQPVGSPLSLECTVEGTSNPNLYWYRQAAGRGLQLLFYSVGIGQISSEVPQNLSASRPQDRQFILSSKKLLLSDSGFYLCAWSAEYEQYFGPGTRLTVT.